Presented here are 26 T cell receptor beta chains from one specimen sequenced in a study of OX40 agonist ivuxolimab in advanced cancers. Preparation of the library involved the immunoSEQ multiplex PCR assay. Imported from immuneACCESS, the table was reduced by TCRdb to in-frame sequences with V and J called. These copies leave out some clones; in studies compared against another copy, an unresolved V gene accounts for under half, and the cause of the remainder is not known. The sample table lists 20,000 to 25,000 clones, roughly 70% of them with a count of one. The top ten clones comprise about 20% of the sample. The sample here was CD4+ or CD8+ T cells sorted from blood, taken in a trial of the OX40 agonist ivuxolimab. These receptors were taken from an adult with an advanced solid tumor such as melanoma, head and neck, liver or kidney cancer.

V is TRBV9 and J is TRBJ2-1; 9 bases are a match to TRBD2. CDR3 length: 16 amino acids. The germline CDR1 and CDR2 sequences are SGDLS and YYNGEE. After removal of 3 bases from V and 7 bases from J, the junction contained 11 bases not matched to a gene. CDR3 loop: CASSAFGGGAANEQFF. The CDR3 DNA follows: TGTGCCAGCAGCGCCTTTGGCGGGGGGGCCGCGAATGAGCAGTTCTTC. The complete variable domain, with remaining parts taken from reference TRBV9 and TRBJ2-1, reads DSGVTQTPKHLITATGQRVTLRCSPRSGDLSVYWYQQSLDQGLQFLIQYYNGEERAKGNILERFSAQQFPDLHSELNLSSLELGDSALYFCASSAFGGGAANEQFFGPGTRLTVL.

The chain employs TRBV19 and TRBJ2-1; TRBD2 matches 7 bases. The CDR3 is made up of 13 amino acids. The germline CDR1 and CDR2 sequences are LNHDA and SQIVND (reference sequence). Trimming at V came to 1 base and at J to 6 bases, leaving 0 bases not matched to a gene. The CDR3 here is CASSIGGGNEQFF. The CDR3 DNA reads as TGTGCCAGTAGTATAGGGGGGGGCAATGAGCAGTTCTTC.

V and J are TRBV7-9 and TRBJ2-2; 9 positions agree with TRBD1. Losses at the gene ends were 5 bases for V and 6 bases for J; bases not matched to a gene: 7. Germline CDR1 reads SEHNR; CDR2 reads FQNEAQ (reference sequence). CDR3 length: 15 residues. The CDR3 spells CASSPGQGRAGELFF. The DNA of the CDR3 is TGTGCCAGCAGCCCGGGACAGGGCAGGGCCGGGGAGCTGTTTTTT. The full variable domain, rest sourced from reference TRBV7-9 and TRBJ2-2, is DTGVSQNPRHKITKRGQNVTFRCDPISEHNRLYWYRQTLGQGPEFLTYFQNEAQLEKSRLLSDRFSAERPKGSFSTLEIQRTEQGDSAMYLCASSPGQGRAGELFFGEGSRLTVL.

The chain has TRBV14 and TRBJ2-5, with D possibly matching TRBD1 (6 bases). This CDR3 has 15 residues. Germline lookup yields CDR1 SGHDN and CDR2 FVKESK. V was cut by 4 bases and J by 3 bases, with 15 bases left in between. In DNA form, the CDR3 reads TGTGCCAGCAGCCTCTACAGGGTGGGAAAAGAGACCCAGTACTTC. Its protein product is CASSLYRVGKETQYF.

This CDR3 reads CASSFGTFTGELFF. CDR3 DNA: TGTGCCAGCAGCTTCGGGACTTTCACCGGGGAGCTGTTTTTT. The chain recombines TRBV13 with TRBJ2-2; a weak D match, TRBD2 (6 bases). V gave up 3 bases and J gave up 4 bases, with 9 bases separating them. This CDR3 contains 14 residues. Germline CDR1 PRHDT, CDR2 FYEKMQ (reference sequence).

The CDR3 region is CASSYRDRVSHEQYF. Here the CDR3 DNA reads TGTGCCAGCAGCTACCGGGACAGGGTTTCCCACGAGCAGTACTTC. This chain joins TRBV11-2 and TRBJ2-7, with TRBD1 matching 9 bases. The germline V gene has CDR1 SGHAT and CDR2 FQNNGV. The CDR3 runs 15 residues. The J segment lost 5 bases and the V segment lost 4 bases, leaving 9 bases of the junction unmatched.

The CDR3 sequence: CAHRGSSYPPLHF. CDR3 bases: TGTGCCCACAGGGGTTCCTCTTATCCACCCCTCCACTTT. This chain links TRBV28 with TRBJ1-6; 7 bases match TRBD1. CDR3 length: 13 amino acids. The J segment lost 11 bases and the V segment lost 11 bases, leaving 12 bases of the junction unmatched. Per the germline V gene, CDR1 is MDHEN and CDR2 is SYDVKM.

CDR3 in DNA: TGTGCCAGCAGCTCATCAGGGACTGAGCAGTTCTTC. This codes for CASSSSGTEQFF. The rearrangement links TRBV11-3 to TRBJ2-1; D might be TRBD1 or TRBD2, each matching 5 bases. The germline V gene has CDR1 SGHNT and CDR2 YENEEA. This CDR3 has 12 residues. Between the trimmed V and J ends, which lost 4 bases and 9 bases, there was a span of 10 bases.

The CDR3 spells CASSRGGSENTIYF. In nucleotides, the CDR3 is TGTGCCAGTAGCCGGGGGGGATCCGAAAACACCATATATTTT. The chain joins TRBV19 to TRBJ1-3; maybe TRBD1 (5 bases). The length of the CDR3 is 14 residues. Germline V lookup: CDR1 LNHDA, CDR2 SQIVND (reference sequence). The V end was cut by 6 bases, the J end by 6 bases, with 15 bases between.

The J gene is TRBJ2-7, the V gene TRBV28; 9 bases match TRBD1. Germline assignment: CDR1 MDHEN and CDR2 SYDVKM. The CDR3 length is 14 residues. The trim removed 5 bases at V and 6 bases at J, leaving 8 bases unmatched. DNA for the CDR3: TGTGCCAGCAGTCTCACCGGGACAGGGACCGAGCAGTACTTC. Its protein product is CASSLTGTGTEQYF.

This clone is judged medium-sized. The chain carries TRBV5-4 and TRBJ2-7, with TRBD1 matching 7 bases. The junction had 6 bases not matched to a gene; V was cut back by 4 bases and J by 2 bases. In germline, CDR1 is SGHNT, CDR2 YYREEE (reference sequence). The CDR3 totals 14 residues. CDR3 DNA sequence: TGTGCCAGCAGCCCCCGGGACAGACCCTACGAGCAGTACTTC. Amino acids: CASSPRDRPYEQYF.

This clone has more than one count but fewer than ten. This sequence joins TRBV30 and TRBJ1-1, with TRBD1 as a possible D gene (6 bases). V lost 1 base to trimming and J lost 3 bases, with 9 bases between them. This CDR3 spans 13 amino acids. Per the germline V gene, CDR1 is GTSNPN and CDR2 is SVGIG (reference sequence). The CDR3 DNA follows: TGTGCCTGGAGTGGGACAGCATACACTGAAGCTTTCTTT. It specifies CAWSGTAYTEAFF.

The chain uses TRBV15 and TRBJ2-2; D tentatively reads TRBD1 or TRBD2 (5 bases each). V lost 6 bases, J lost 0 bases, and 17 bases lay in between. Germline lookup yields CDR1 LNHNV and CDR2 YYDKDF (reference sequence). This CDR3 has 17 amino acids. The CDR3: CATRRGAPDTNTGELFF. The CDR3 nucleotides read TGTGCCACCAGACGAGGGGCGCCGGACACGAACACCGGGGAGCTGTTTTTT.

The chain combines TRBV7-6 with TRBJ1-5; D not certain. This CDR3 contains 17 residues. Trimming pared 1 base from V and 7 bases from J, leaving 20 bases between. Germline CDR1 and CDR2: SGHVS and FNYEAQ. CDR3 nucleotide sequence: TGTGCCAGCAGCTTAGAAACCGCTACACTTCGGTCGCAGCCCCAGCATTTT. The encoded protein is CASSLETATLRSQPQHF.

The chain carries TRBV30 and TRBJ2-1, with D hard to call. The CDR3 contains 12 residues. Trimming took off 1 base at V and 5 bases at J, with 6 bases between the two ends. CDR1 GTSNPN and CDR2 SVGIG come from the germline V gene (reference sequence). The CDR3 DNA sequence: TGTGCCTGGAGTGGGACCAACAATGAGCAGTTCTTC. It yields the protein CAWSGTNNEQFF.

The chain carries TRBV27 and TRBJ1-1; a weak D match, TRBD1 (5 bases). Germline CDR1 reads MNHEY; CDR2 reads SMNVEV (reference sequence). Trimming pared 6 bases from V and 0 bases from J, leaving 8 bases between. The CDR3 loop spans 13 amino acids. CDR3 sequence: CASRRGVNTEAFF. For the CDR3, the DNA is TGTGCCAGCAGGAGAGGGGTGAACACTGAAGCTTTCTTT.

This clone was seen only once. The rearrangement links TRBV4-3 to TRBJ2-7; 8 nucleotides line up with TRBD1. The CDR3 totals 16 residues. Germline V gene sequence: CDR1 LGHNA, CDR2 YSLEER. Trimming cost V 0 bases and J 5 bases; bases outside gene matches: 9. The CDR3 spells CASSQDPGGHEDEQYF. The CDR3 DNA is TGCGCCAGCAGCCAAGATCCAGGGGGCCATGAGGACGAGCAGTACTTC.

This rearrangement joins TRBV7-6 to TRBJ2-7, with 9 bases identical to TRBD1. After removal of 6 bases from V and 0 bases from J, the junction contained 9 bases not matched to a gene. The CDR3 extends over 16 amino acids. Germline V gives CDR1 SGHVS, CDR2 FNYEAQ. The CDR3 region is CASSPLSDRGSYEQYF. The CDR3 nucleotides read TGTGCCAGCAGTCCCCTCTCGGACAGGGGCTCCTACGAGCAGTACTTC. Full variable domain (remainder filled in from reference TRBV7-6 and TRBJ2-7): GAGVSQSPRYKVTKRGQDVALRCDPISGHVSLYWYRQALGQGPEFLTYFNYEAQQDKSGLPNDRFSAERPEGSISTLTIQRTEQRDSAMYRCASSPLSDRGSYEQYFGPGTRLTVT.

The table lists this clone with a count of one. The chain employs TRBV7-2 and TRBJ1-6; the D is unclear. Trimming removed 3 bases at V and 8 bases at J, with 8 bases between. CDR1 is SGHTA, CDR2 FQGNSA, per germline. The CDR3 is 13 amino acids. DNA of the CDR3: TGTGCCAGCAGCTTTACCGGGGATTCACCCCTCCACTTT. This sequence encodes CASSFTGDSPLHF.

This clone was detected only a few times. The chain couples TRBV10-3 to TRBJ2-7, with D possibly TRBD1 on 8 matching bases. The CDR3 length is 14 residues. CDR1 and CDR2 (germline): ENHRY, SYGVKD. V lost 8 bases to trimming and J lost 3 bases, with 17 bases between them. The chain's CDR3 is CAIRTQGEGYEQYF. For the CDR3, the DNA is TGTGCCATCCGAACACAGGGGGAGGGCTACGAGCAGTACTTC.

V usage is TRBV27 and J usage is TRBJ2-7, with TRBD1 as a possible D gene (6 bases). This CDR3 region has 14 residues. With 5 bases removed from V and 2 bases from J, the gap between germline ends came to 13 bases. CDR1 and CDR2 from the germline V gene are MNHEY and SMNVEV (reference sequence). The chain's CDR3 is CASSTYRDTYEQYF. In nucleotides, the CDR3 is TGTGCCAGCAGTACTTACCGGGACACCTACGAGCAGTACTTC.

This clone has only one observation. A junction boundary mismatches the germline segment, possibly from a read error. The chain uses TRBV7-7 and TRBJ2-1; the match to TRBD2 covers 9 bases. CDR3 length: 16 amino acids. Germline loops: CDR1 SSHAT, CDR2 FNYEAQ (reference sequence). The CDR3 reads CASSLWVAGAHNEQFF. The CDR3 DNA reads as TGTGCTAGCAGCTTGTGGGTAGCGGGGGCCCACAATGAGCAGTTCTTC.

The V gene is TRBV6-5, the J gene TRBJ2-7; D is ambiguous. This CDR3 contains 13 residues. In germline, CDR1 is MNHEY, CDR2 SVGAGI. The V gene lost 4 bases and the J gene lost 6 bases, with 13 bases spanning the gap. CDR3 sequence: CASSWVNLREQYF. DNA for the CDR3: TGTGCCAGCAGTTGGGTGAACTTACGCGAGCAGTACTTC.

This clone was counted ten times or more. The J gene is TRBJ1-1, the V gene TRBV11-1; no firm D call. The V end lost 3 bases, the J end lost 4 bases, and 9 bases lay between the germline ends. CDR3 size: 13 residues. Looked up from germline, CDR1 is SGHAT and CDR2 is FQDESV (reference sequence). This CDR3 reads CASSFPGGTEAFF. The CDR3, as DNA: TGTGCCAGCAGCTTCCCGGGAGGCACTGAAGCTTTCTTT. The full variable domain, completed using reference TRBV11-1 and TRBJ1-1, is EAEVAQSPRYKITEKSQAVAFWCDPISGHATLYWYRQILGQGPELLVQFQDESVVDDSQLPKDRFSAERLKGVDSTLKIQPAELGDSAMYLCASSFPGGTEAFFGQGTRLTVV.

This chain connects TRBV11-2 to TRBJ2-1; D not certain. Trimming removed 1 base at V and 9 bases at J, with 7 bases between. Germline loops: CDR1 SGHAT, CDR2 FQNNGV. This CDR3 is 12 amino acids long. CDR3 bases: TGTGCCAGCAGCTTAGTGGTGATTGAGCAGTTCTTC. Translated: CASSLVVIEQFF.

This clone turned up a few times. CDR3 in amino acids: CATTSGVTLHSPLHF. CDR3 DNA: TGTGCCACCACCTCAGGGGTGACTCTTCATTCACCCCTCCACTTT. This sequence joins TRBV19 and TRBJ1-6; a weak D match, TRBD1 (6 bases). Looked up from germline, CDR1 is LNHDA and CDR2 is SQIVND (reference sequence). Trimming removed 10 bases from V and 8 bases from J, with 21 bases in between. The length of the CDR3 is 15 residues.